Sequencing of this T cell receptor beta chain was carried out in a study of T cell responses to AZD1222 COVID-19 vaccine. Regarding this clone: Its antigen is unidentified.

V shed 6 bases and J 4 bases; nucleotides not matched to a gene: 4. This CDR3 has 13 amino acids. Germline V CDR1 and CDR2: SGHTA, FQGTGA. Generated by immunoSEQ multiplex PCR, the TCRdb table keeps only in-frame clones and is missing some. The sample lists some 130,000 clones, over 85% occurring once. Study outcomes and limitations: Across the whole spike, CD4 TCRs peaked at regions 160-218 and 743-854. Variant regions that are unmutated are reportedly the target of nearly half of spike-specific TCRs. The number of AZD1222 recipients seropositive at baseline was only five or six.

Sequences were derived from peripheral blood, sampled 28 days after the second AZD1222 dose. The TCR was taken from an adult who received the AZD1222 COVID-19 vaccine. The V and J genes are TRBV7-3 and TRBJ2-3; TRBD1 matches 7 bases. The chain's CDR3 is CASRRTGADTQYF. CDR3 sequence (DNA): TGTGCCAGCAGACGAACAGGGGCAGATACGCAGTATTTT.